This TCR beta chain was retrieved from a study of control samples from healthy donors and cancer patients. Germline CDR1 SGDLS, CDR2 YYNGEE. The CDR3 extends over 14 amino acids. Trimming cost V 4 bases and J 1 base, with 11 bases left between them. Only in-frame clones appear in the TCRdb table, and some are missing; sequencing was by immunoSEQ multiplex PCR. Of some 70,000 clones in the sample, more than 75% were seen once. The sample taken for sequencing was PBMCs. This sequence originates from a woman in her forties or fifties with lung cancer. The chain is built from TRBV9 and TRBJ1-1; a possible D gene is TRBD1 (5 bases). Here the CDR3 DNA reads TGTGCCAGCAGCTACCGCGGGGGGAACACTGAAGCTTTCTTT. Translation gives CASSYRGGNTEAFF.